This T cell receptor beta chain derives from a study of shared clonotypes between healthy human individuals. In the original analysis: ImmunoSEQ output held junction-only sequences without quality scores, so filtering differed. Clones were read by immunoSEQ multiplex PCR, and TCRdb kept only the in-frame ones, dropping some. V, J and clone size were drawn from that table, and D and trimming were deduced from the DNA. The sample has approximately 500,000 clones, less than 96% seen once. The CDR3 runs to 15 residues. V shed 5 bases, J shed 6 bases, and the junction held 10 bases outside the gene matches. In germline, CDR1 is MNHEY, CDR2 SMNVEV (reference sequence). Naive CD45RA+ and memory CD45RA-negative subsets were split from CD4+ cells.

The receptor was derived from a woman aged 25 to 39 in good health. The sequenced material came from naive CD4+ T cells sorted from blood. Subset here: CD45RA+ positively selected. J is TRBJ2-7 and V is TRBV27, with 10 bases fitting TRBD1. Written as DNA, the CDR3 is TGTGCCAGCAGTCACCTAATGGGACAGGGGTTCGAGCAGTACTTC. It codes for CASSHLMGQGFEQYF.